The rows below give T cell receptor beta chains drawn from one sample of a study of CD8+ T cells in alopecia areata. Only in-frame clones appear in the TCRdb table, and some are missing; sequencing was by immunoSEQ multiplex PCR. The sample holds 35,000 to 50,000 clones; around 71% are singletons and the top ten take under 25%. The specimen was CD8+ T cells sorted from blood, collected at week 4, from a patient treated with tofacitinib. The source is a human donor with alopecia areata. The CDR3 runs from the conserved cysteine through the conserved F or W. Fields, in order: clone size, V gene, J gene, D gene, CDR3 DNA, CDR3 protein. D genes are given only for firm matches. Size is omitted from some rows. Given values are once, few, many or a class for expanded clones.

size: -; V: TRBV29-1; J: TRBJ2-5; D: -; DNA: TGCAGCGGTCTCGGCCGGGACTTCCAAGAGACCCAGTACTTC; CDR3: CSGLGRDFQETQYF
size: -; V: TRBV14; J: TRBJ1-4; D: -; DNA: TGTGCCAGCAGCCCCTCCTCGGCGGCAGGGAAGAATGAAAAACTGTTTTTT; CDR3: CASSPSSAAGKNEKLFF
size: -; V: TRBV27; J: TRBJ1-6; D: -; DNA: TGTGCCAGCAGTGAAGCCTACTATTCACCCCTCCACTTT; CDR3: CASSEAYYSPLHF
size: -; V: TRBV10-3; J: TRBJ2-5; D: TRBD2; DNA: TGTGCCATCAGTGAGTCGAAGGCTAGCGGAACGCAAGAGACCCAGTACTTC; CDR3: CAISESKASGTQETQYF
size: few; V: TRBV6-5; J: TRBJ2-1; D: -; DNA: TGTGCCAGCAGTTACTTATCGGGGGAGCAGTTCTTC; CDR3: CASSYLSGEQFF
size: -; V: TRBV11-2; J: TRBJ2-3; D: -; DNA: TGTGCCAGCAGCTTACAGGCAGATACGCAGTATTTT; CDR3: CASSLQADTQYF
size: few; V: TRBV30; J: TRBJ2-7; D: TRBD1; DNA: TGTGCCTGGAGTCCTGGGACAGGGCGCTACGAGCAGTACTTC; CDR3: CAWSPGTGRYEQYF
size: -; V: TRBV15; J: TRBJ2-7; D: -; DNA: TGTGCCACCAGCAGAGAGCGTCTAGCGAACCACGAGCAGTACTTC; CDR3: CATSRERLANHEQYF
size: -; V: TRBV7-9; J: TRBJ1-1; D: -; DNA: TGTGCCAGCAGCGACCTCGTTGGGAGGGACACTGAAGCTTTCTTT; CDR3: CASSDLVGRDTEAFF
size: -; V: TRBV7-8; J: TRBJ2-3; D: -; DNA: TGTGCCAGCAGCCATAGCGGCCTCACAGATACGCAGTATTTT; CDR3: CASSHSGLTDTQYF
size: -; V: TRBV7-7; J: TRBJ1-1; D: -; DNA: TGTGCCAGCAGCCGGGTCTTGAACACTGAAGCTTTCTTT; CDR3: CASSRVLNTEAFF
size: -; V: TRBV15; J: TRBJ2-3; D: TRBD1; DNA: TGTGCCACCAGCAGCCACGGGACAGGGGGCACAGATACGCAGTATTTT; CDR3: CATSSHGTGGTDTQYF
size: -; V: TRBV5-6; J: TRBJ2-1; D: -; DNA: TGTGCCAGCAGCGCTCTGGCGGCGGAATACAATGAGCAGTTCTTC; CDR3: CASSALAAEYNEQFF
size: -; V: TRBV27; J: TRBJ2-7; D: -; DNA: TGTGCCAGCAGTTTATCGAACGACGAGCAGTACTTC; CDR3: CASSLSNDEQYF
size: -; V: TRBV30; J: TRBJ1-4; D: -; DNA: TGTGCCTGGAGTGTACAGGGTCGGGAAAAACTGTTTTTT; CDR3: CAWSVQGREKLFF
size: -; V: TRBV11-2; J: TRBJ1-1; D: TRBD1; DNA: TGTGCCAGCAGCCCAGGACAGGGGAAGAACACTGAAGCTTTCTTT; CDR3: CASSPGQGKNTEAFF
size: -; V: TRBV19; J: TRBJ2-6; D: -; DNA: TGTGCCAGTAGGGAAGTAGGGGATGCGACCAACGTCCTGACTTTC; CDR3: CASREVGDATNVLTF
size: -; V: TRBV5-1; J: TRBJ2-1; D: -; DNA: TGCGCCAGCAGCTTGTCCGGACAGAGCTCCTACAATGAGCAGTTCTTC; CDR3: CASSLSGQSSYNEQFF
size: few; V: TRBV29-1; J: TRBJ2-7; D: TRBD1; DNA: TGCAGCGTGACAGGGGGAAAGGACTACGAGCAGTACTTC; CDR3: CSVTGGKDYEQYF
size: -; V: TRBV7-7; J: TRBJ2-3; D: -; DNA: TGTGCCAGCAGCCCTGACTCAGGCACAGATACGCAGTATTTT; CDR3: CASSPDSGTDTQYF
size: -; V: TRBV5-1; J: TRBJ1-5; D: -; DNA: TGCGCCAGCAGCTTGGCTGGGGGAAGCAATCAGCCCCAGCATTTT; CDR3: CASSLAGGSNQPQHF
size: -; V: TRBV27; J: TRBJ1-6; D: -; DNA: TGTGCCAGCAGTTCCCCTGGGACCGATAACTATAATTCACCCCTCCACTTT; CDR3: CASSSPGTDNYNSPLHF
size: -; V: TRBV7-2; J: TRBJ2-1; D: TRBD1; DNA: TGTGCCAGCAGCCTGGGACAGAATGAGCAGTTCTTC; CDR3: CASSLGQNEQFF
size: few; V: TRBV29-1; J: TRBJ1-4; D: -; DNA: TGCAGCGTTGAAGAGGGAGTGCCGGGGGGTGATGAAAAACTGTTTTTT; CDR3: CSVEEGVPGGDEKLFF
size: -; V: TRBV29-1; J: TRBJ1-2; D: -; DNA: TGCAGCGTTGATCAAGGACCATATGGCTACACCTTC; CDR3: CSVDQGPYGYTF
size: few; V: TRBV19; J: TRBJ2-7; D: -; DNA: TGTGCCAGTAGTAGTGACAGATACTACGAGCAGTACTTC; CDR3: CASSSDRYYEQYF
size: -; V: TRBV4-3; J: TRBJ1-1; D: TRBD1; DNA: TGCGCCAGCAGCCAAGTTATGACAGGGGAGTCTGAAGCTTTCTTT; CDR3: CASSQVMTGESEAFF
size: -; V: TRBV29-1; J: TRBJ2-2; D: TRBD1; DNA: TGCAGCGTTGAAAGTGGACAGGGAGGCGACACCGGGGAGCTGTTTTTT; CDR3: CSVESGQGGDTGELFF
size: -; V: TRBV6-5; J: TRBJ2-1; D: TRBD2; DNA: TGTGCCAGCAGTTATAGGGAGGGCTGGAATGAGCAGTTCTTC; CDR3: CASSYREGWNEQFF
size: -; V: TRBV6-5; J: TRBJ2-7; D: -; DNA: TGTGCCAGCAGTTATTATAGGGAATACGAGCAGTACTTC; CDR3: CASSYYREYEQYF
size: once; V: TRBV6-5; J: TRBJ1-2; D: -; DNA: TGTGCCAGCAGCTCCGACTATGGCTACACCTTC; CDR3: CASSSDYGYTF
size: -; V: TRBV7-9; J: TRBJ2-7; D: -; DNA: TGTGCCAGCAGCTCGGAGGGCGAGCAGTACTTC; CDR3: CASSSEGEQYF
size: -; V: TRBV10-3; J: TRBJ1-2; D: -; DNA: TGTGCCATCAGTGAGGAAGGCAGGGATGGCTACACCTTC; CDR3: CAISEEGRDGYTF
size: -; V: TRBV18; J: TRBJ1-5; D: -; DNA: TGTGCCAGCTCACCACCGGGTGATCAGCCCCAGCATTTT; CDR3: CASSPPGDQPQHF
size: -; V: TRBV14; J: TRBJ1-1; D: -; DNA: TGTGCCAGCAGCCAAGTTGGGTGGACTGAAGCTTTCTTT; CDR3: CASSQVGWTEAFF
size: -; V: TRBV7-2; J: TRBJ2-1; D: -; DNA: TGTGCCAGCAGCTTAGATTACAATGAGCAGTTCTTC; CDR3: CASSLDYNEQFF
size: -; V: TRBV29-1; J: TRBJ2-1; D: TRBD2; DNA: TGCAGCGTTGAGTCTAGCGGAGACAATGAGCAGTTCTTC; CDR3: CSVESSGDNEQFF
size: medium-sized; V: TRBV6-1; J: TRBJ2-7; D: TRBD2; DNA: TGTGCCAGCAGTGAAGACACTAGCGGGGGGTCCGAGCAGTACTTC; CDR3: CASSEDTSGGSEQYF
size: -; V: TRBV30; J: TRBJ2-2; D: -; DNA: TGTGCCTGGAGTCGAAGAAACACCGGGGAGCTGTTTTTT; CDR3: CAWSRRNTGELFF
size: few; V: TRBV5-4; J: TRBJ2-5; D: -; DNA: TGTGCCAGCAGCTTGGATAGAGAGACCCAGTACTTC; CDR3: CASSLDRETQYF
size: few; V: TRBV29-1; J: TRBJ2-1; D: -; DNA: TGCAGCGTTGTGCCCGATGACAATGAGCAGTTCTTC; CDR3: CSVVPDDNEQFF
size: -; V: TRBV7-9; J: TRBJ2-2; D: -; DNA: TGTGCCAGCAGCCATTCCACCGGGGAGCTGTTTTTT; CDR3: CASSHSTGELFF
size: -; V: TRBV7-9; J: TRBJ2-7; D: TRBD1; DNA: TGTGCCAGCAGCTTAGGGACAGGCTACGAGCAGTACTTC; CDR3: CASSLGTGYEQYF
size: -; V: TRBV29-1; J: TRBJ2-5; D: TRBD1; DNA: TGCAGCGTTGAACCGACAGGGTTGGAACAGACCCAGTACTTC; CDR3: CSVEPTGLEQTQYF
size: -; V: TRBV10-3; J: TRBJ1-2; D: -; DNA: TGTGCCATCAGAAGTCAGACATCGAAGGAGTATGGCTACACCTTC; CDR3: CAIRSQTSKEYGYTF
size: -; V: TRBV29-1; J: TRBJ2-1; D: -; DNA: TGCAGCGTTATCAGCTCCTACAATGAGCAGTTCTTC; CDR3: CSVISSYNEQFF
size: few; V: TRBV29-1; J: TRBJ2-1; D: TRBD2; DNA: TGCAGCGTTGTGGGGGGGTCCTACAATGAGCAGTTCTTC; CDR3: CSVVGGSYNEQFF
size: few; V: TRBV29-1; J: TRBJ2-5; D: -; DNA: TGCAGCGTTGATTCTCGGGGTCAAGAGACCCAGTACTTC; CDR3: CSVDSRGQETQYF
size: -; V: TRBV28; J: TRBJ2-5; D: -; DNA: TGTGCCAGCAGTACGATAGCGGAGACCCAGTACTTC; CDR3: CASSTIAETQYF
size: -; V: TRBV29-1; J: TRBJ1-1; D: -; DNA: TGCAGCGTTGATTGGGGAGTTGGGGAAGCTTTCTTT; CDR3: CSVDWGVGEAFF
size: few; V: TRBV29-1; J: TRBJ1-2; D: -; DNA: TGCAGCGTTGAAGGGGGGGCGAACTATGGCTACACCTTC; CDR3: CSVEGGANYGYTF
size: -; V: TRBV30; J: TRBJ2-7; D: -; DNA: TGTGCCTGGAGACAAGCACTCCGCTCCTACGAGCAGTACTTC; CDR3: CAWRQALRSYEQYF
size: few; V: TRBV27; J: TRBJ2-5; D: -; DNA: TGTGCCAGCAGAAGTTCGGGGGAAGAGACCCAGTACTTC; CDR3: CASRSSGEETQYF
size: -; V: TRBV29-1; J: TRBJ2-2; D: TRBD2; DNA: TGCAGCGTTGTGGGGGACCCCGGGGGGGACGGGGAGCTGTTTTTT; CDR3: CSVVGDPGGDGELFF
size: -; V: TRBV5-4; J: TRBJ2-1; D: -; DNA: TGTGCCAGCAGCTTGGGTCGCGAGCAGTTCTTC; CDR3: CASSLGREQFF
size: -; V: TRBV7-6; J: TRBJ2-1; D: -; DNA: TGTGCCAGCAGCTTAGCGGTGTTGGATGAGCAGTTCTTC; CDR3: CASSLAVLDEQFF
size: -; V: TRBV29-1; J: TRBJ2-2; D: -; DNA: TGCAGCGTGGTCAGGGTCACCGGGGAGCTGTTTTTT; CDR3: CSVVRVTGELFF
size: -; V: TRBV18; J: TRBJ1-5; D: TRBD1; DNA: TGTGCCAGCTCACCCGTGACAGGGGGTCGCAATCAGCCCCAGCATTTT; CDR3: CASSPVTGGRNQPQHF